These 2 T cell receptor beta chains originate from one sample sequenced in a study of blood T cell repertoires in COVID-19. Generated by immunoSEQ multiplex PCR, the TCRdb table keeps only in-frame clones and is missing some. The sample contains more than 55,000 clones, about 80% of which appear only once. Sample: peripheral blood. The receptors were gathered from a human donor in a cohort sampled during active COVID-19.

This rearrangement joins TRBV5-1 to TRBJ2-7; D not certain. There are 14 residues in the CDR3. V lost 2 bases and J 4 bases, leaving 13 bases between the germline ends. CDR1 is SGHRS and CDR2 is YFSETQ in the germline V gene. The CDR3, as DNA: TGCGCCAGCAGCTTAGACTCCCCAGTTTACGAGCAGTACTTC. Its protein product is CASSLDSPVYEQYF. Variable domain in full (rest from reference TRBV5-1 and TRBJ2-7): KAGVTQTPRYLIKTRGQQVTLSCSPISGHRSVSWYQQTPGQGLQFLFEYFSETQRNKGNFPGRFSGRQFSNSRSEMNVSTLELGDSALYLCASSLDSPVYEQYFGPGTRLTVT.

V is TRBV7-2 and J is TRBJ2-1; D might be TRBD2 (6 bases). This CDR3 is 14 amino acids long. Germline V gives CDR1 SGHTA, CDR2 FQGNSA. V was clipped by 5 bases and J by 6 bases, with 14 bases between them. The CDR3 nucleotides read TGTGCCAGCAGCACCACTAGCAGCTTCAATGAGCAGTTCTTC. This encodes CASSTTSSFNEQFF.